This section outlines one TCR beta chain sequence together with its context. RNA transcripts were the template for amplifying TCR beta CDR3 regions. A set of HTBI primers served as the primers for a first-round RT-PCR of the TCR CDR3. TCRdb independently ran MiXCR on the multiplex PCR reads; one entry per CDR3 protein. In the table there are some 570,000 distinct CDR3 sequences, 11% to 15% of which are singletons. These data come from a study of T cells in Graves' hyperthyroidism and ophthalmopathy. Clinical symptoms, serum thyroxine and TRAb, thyroid ultrasound and orbital computed tomography together formed the diagnostic basis. The CDR3 covers 14 residues. Per germline, CDR1 SQVTM and CDR2 ANQGSEA.

The clonotype was recovered from a woman aged 18-29 years with Graves' ophthalmopathy. The chain joins TRBV29-1 to TRBJ2-2; 7 nucleotides align to TRBD2. The sequencing input was blood. DNA for the CDR3: TGCCTCCATAGGGGCGGGAGGAACACCGGGGAGCTGTTTTTT. Amino acid sequence: CLHRGGRNTGELFF.